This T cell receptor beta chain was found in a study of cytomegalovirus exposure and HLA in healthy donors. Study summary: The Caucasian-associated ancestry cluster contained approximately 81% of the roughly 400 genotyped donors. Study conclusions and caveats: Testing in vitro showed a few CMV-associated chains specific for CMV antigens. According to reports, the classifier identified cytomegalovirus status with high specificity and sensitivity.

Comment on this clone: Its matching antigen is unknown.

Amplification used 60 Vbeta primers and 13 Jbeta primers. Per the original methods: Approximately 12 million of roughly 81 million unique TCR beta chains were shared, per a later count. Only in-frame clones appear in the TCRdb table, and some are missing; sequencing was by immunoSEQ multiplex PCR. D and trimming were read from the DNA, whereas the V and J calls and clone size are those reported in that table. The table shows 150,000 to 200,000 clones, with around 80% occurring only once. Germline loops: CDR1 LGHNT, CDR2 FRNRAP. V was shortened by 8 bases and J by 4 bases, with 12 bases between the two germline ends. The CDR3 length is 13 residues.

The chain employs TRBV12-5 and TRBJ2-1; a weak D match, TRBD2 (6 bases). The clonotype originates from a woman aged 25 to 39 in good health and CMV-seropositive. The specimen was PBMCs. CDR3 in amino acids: CASLPGEYNEQFF. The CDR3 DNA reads TGTGCTAGTCTCCCGGGAGAATACAATGAGCAGTTCTTC.